A selection of T cell receptor beta chains follows, all from one sample in a study of identical twins. TCRdb re-called the 5' RACE reads with MiXCR, one entry per CDR3 protein. The data contain nearly 900,000 distinct CDR3 sequences, 9% to 15% of them singletons. This sample was shared with a second study, whose subject was yellow fever vaccine responses in identical twins.

The sample was PBMCs. These receptors all come from a woman under 30 in good health. Each CDR3 is given with its conserved first and last residue. D genes are given only for firm matches. Part of the rows lack a size; the others show once, few, many or a class for expanded clones.

>TRBD1|few|TRBJ2-2|TRBV12-3/TRBV12-4
TGTGCCAGCAGTCCTCCGGGACAGACGAACACCGGGGAGCTGTTTTTT
CASSPPGQTNTGELFF
>TRBD2|-|TRBJ2-1|TRBV6-5
TGTGCCAGCAGTTCGGGACTAGCGGGAGAATATGAGCAGTTCTTC
CASSSGLAGEYEQFF
>-|few|TRBJ2-5|TRBV2
TGTGCCAGCCTAAAAGTACAGGCCCAAGAGACCCAGTACTTC
CASLKVQAQETQYF
>TRBD2|-|TRBJ2-5|TRBV2
TGTGCCAGCAGTAGGCTAGTCCCCGGGACTAGCCAAGAGACCCAGTACTTC
CASSRLVPGTSQETQYF
>-|few|TRBJ1-1|TRBV19
TGTGCCAGTAGTATAACCAGGGGAGGAACTGAAGCTTTCTTT
CASSITRGGTEAFF
>-|few|TRBJ2-5|TRBV7-9
TGTGCCAGCAGCTTAGCAGTCCCGGGGCCGGAGACCCAGTACTTC
CASSLAVPGPETQYF
>-|few|TRBJ2-1|TRBV24-1
TGTGCCACCAGTGACCCCCGCCGGGGAGTTTACAATGAGCAGTTCTTC
CATSDPRRGVYNEQFF
>TRBD2|few|TRBJ2-2|TRBV9
TGTGCCAGCAGCTCGACTAGCCGGGAGCTGTTTTTT
CASSSTSRELFF
>-|many|TRBJ1-1|TRBV4-1
TGCGCCAGCAGCCATCGATCCGACAGCGGGACTGAAGCTTTCTTT
CASSHRSDSGTEAFF
>-|-|TRBJ1-5|TRBV9
TGTGCCAGCAGCGCTTGGGGAGACGTAAGTCAGCCCCAGCATTTT
CASSAWGDVSQPQHF
>TRBD1|-|TRBJ1-5|TRBV28
TGTGCCAGTAGACTGACAGGGTTGGGCAATCAGCCCCAGCATTTT
CASRLTGLGNQPQHF
>-|-|TRBJ2-4|TRBV7-9
TGTGCCAGCAGCCACTCAAGGGCCGCCAAAAACATTCAGTACTTC
CASSHSRAAKNIQYF
>-|many|TRBJ2-2|TRBV28
TGTGCCAGTTCCCCCCCCCCCAACACCGGGGAGCTGTTTTTT
CASSPPPNTGELFF
>TRBD1|many|TRBJ2-7|TRBV6-5
TGTGCCAGCAGTTCGACAGGGGGGACCTACGAGCAGTACTTC
CASSSTGGTYEQYF
>TRBD1|few|TRBJ2-1|TRBV7-9
TGTGCCAGCAGCTCCGGGACAGCGAAGAGCTCCTACAATGAGCAGTTCTTC
CASSSGTAKSSYNEQFF
>TRBD2|-|TRBJ2-3|TRBV29-1
TGCAGCGTTACCGGGACTAGCGGGGCCACAGATACGCAGTATTTT
CSVTGTSGATDTQYF
>-|-|TRBJ2-3|TRBV12-3/TRBV12-4
TGTGCCAGCTGTCCAGGTGGGACTCGCACAGATACGCAGTATTTT
CASCPGGTRTDTQYF
>TRBD1|-|TRBJ2-2|TRBV7-6
TGTGCCAGCAGCTCTCCGGGACAGGGGAGGACCGGGGAGCTGTTTTTT
CASSSPGQGRTGELFF
>-|-|TRBJ2-1|TRBV7-8
TGTGCCAGCAGCTTAGAATCGAGGCTGAGATACAATGAGCAGTTCTTC
CASSLESRLRYNEQFF
>TRBD1|-|TRBJ2-1|TRBV5-1
TGCGCCAGCAGCAGAGGGACGACGACAGGGGCCACTGTTAGGTTAGCGAAGGATGAGCAGTTCTTC
CASSRGTTTGATVRLAKDEQFF
>TRBD2|many|TRBJ2-1|TRBV5-5
TGTGCCAGCAGCACATCCGGGACTACTTACAATGAGCAGTTCTTC
CASSTSGTTYNEQFF
>TRBD2|few|TRBJ2-2|TRBV6-2/TRBV6-3
TGTGCCAGCATCCAATGGGGGAGCGGGAGGGCCGGCACCGGGGAGCTGTTTTTT
CASIQWGSGRAGTGELFF
>-|few|TRBJ2-2|TRBV9
TGTGCCAGCAGCCTTTCCCGGGACCACAACACCGGGGAGCTGTTTTTT
CASSLSRDHNTGELFF
>-|-|TRBJ2-7|TRBV6-1
TGTGCCAGCAGTACCCGGGACACCGCCTACGAGCAGTACTTC
CASSTRDTAYEQYF
>TRBD1|few|TRBJ2-5|TRBV5-1
TGCGCCAGCAGCACGAGACCGGGACAGGGGGCCGAAGAGACCCAGTACTTC
CASSTRPGQGAEETQYF
>-|-|TRBJ2-7|TRBV2
TGTGCCAGCAGTGAAACGGCAGGAGCTTACGAGCAGTACTTC
CASSETAGAYEQYF
>-|-|TRBJ2-2|TRBV12-3/TRBV12-4
TGTGCCGGCTCCCCTCGCGGGACCATCACCGGGGAGCTGTTTTTT
CAGSPRGTITGELFF
>-|-|TRBJ2-6|TRBV15
TGTGCCACCAGCAGAAAAAGTGGATCCTACTCTGGGGCCAACGTCCTGACTTTC
CATSRKSGSYSGANVLTF
>-|many|TRBJ2-3|TRBV20-1
TGCAGTGCTAGAGTTAGCACAGATACGCAGTATTTT
CSARVSTDTQYF
>-|-|TRBJ1-2|TRBV25-1
TGTGCCAGCAGTGAATCAGGCCGTTATGGCTACACCTTC
CASSESGRYGYTF
>TRBD1|few|TRBJ1-1|TRBV6-5
TGTGCCAGCAGTTACTTGGACAGGACCACTGAAGCTTTCTTT
CASSYLDRTTEAFF
>TRBD1|many|TRBJ2-5|TRBV20-1
TGCAGTGCTACCAAACAGGGGGCGAGGGAGACCCAGTACTTC
CSATKQGARETQYF
>-|few|TRBJ2-4|TRBV11-2
TGTGCCAGCAGCCAGAGAGGGACTTTTTACTTC
CASSQRGTFYF
>TRBD2|few|TRBJ2-3|TRBV2
TGTGCCAGCAACGAGGGAGGGCCTGGTTATACGCAGTATTTT
CASNEGGPGYTQYF
>TRBD2|few|TRBJ2-2|TRBV20-1
TGCAGTGCTAGACCAGGGAAGAGACTAGCGGGGGAGAACACCGGGGAGCTGTTTTTT
CSARPGKRLAGENTGELFF
>-|-|TRBJ1-6|TRBV28
TGTGCCAGCAGTCCAGGGAATTTAGGTTCACCCCTCCACTTT
CASSPGNLGSPLHF
>TRBD2|once|TRBJ2-1|TRBV3-1
TGTGCCAGCAGCCAAGGACTAGCGGCGGGTTTTGTCAATGAGCAGTTCTTC
CASSQGLAAGFVNEQFF